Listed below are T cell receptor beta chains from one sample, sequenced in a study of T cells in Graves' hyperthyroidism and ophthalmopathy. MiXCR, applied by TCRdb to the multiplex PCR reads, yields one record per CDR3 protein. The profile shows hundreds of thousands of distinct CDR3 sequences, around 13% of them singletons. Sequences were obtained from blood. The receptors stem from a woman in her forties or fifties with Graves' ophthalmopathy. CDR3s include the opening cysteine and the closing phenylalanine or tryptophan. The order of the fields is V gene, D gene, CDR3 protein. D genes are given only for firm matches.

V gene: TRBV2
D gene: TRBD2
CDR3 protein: CASSDPIMTSGTPQDYNEQFF

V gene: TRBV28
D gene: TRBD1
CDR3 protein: CASSSTGTGYGYTF

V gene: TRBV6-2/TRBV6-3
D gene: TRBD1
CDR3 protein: CASSSGQGGTFF

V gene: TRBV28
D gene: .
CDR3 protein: CANQGSGNQPQHF

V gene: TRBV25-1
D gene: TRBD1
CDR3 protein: CASSEGQGIDEQYF

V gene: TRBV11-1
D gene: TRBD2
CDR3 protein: CASSLALAGGPLLYNEQFF

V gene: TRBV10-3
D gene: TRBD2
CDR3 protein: CAISEGSGKISSHEQFF

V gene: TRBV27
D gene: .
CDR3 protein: CASSLHRISTDTQYF

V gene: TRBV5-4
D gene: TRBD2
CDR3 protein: CASSTTTSGRYNEQFF

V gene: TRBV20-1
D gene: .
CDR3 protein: CSASKLTDTEAFF

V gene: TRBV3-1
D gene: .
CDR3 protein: CASSQGSGRAVTEAFF